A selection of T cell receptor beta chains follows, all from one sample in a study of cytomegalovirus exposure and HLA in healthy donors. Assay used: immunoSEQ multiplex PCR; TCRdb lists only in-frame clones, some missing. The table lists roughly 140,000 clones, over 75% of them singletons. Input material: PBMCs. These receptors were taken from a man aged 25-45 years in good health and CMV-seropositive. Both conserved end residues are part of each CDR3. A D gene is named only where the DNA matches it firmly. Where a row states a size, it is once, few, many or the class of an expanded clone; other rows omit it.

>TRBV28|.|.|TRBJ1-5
CASSTPILTQSAQSNQPQHF
TGTGCCAGCAGTACCCCGATTTTGACTCAATCCGCCCAGAGCAATCAGCCCCAGCATTTT
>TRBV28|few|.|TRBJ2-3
CASSFGGQAPDTQYF
TGTGCCAGCAGTTTCGGGGGGCAGGCCCCAGATACGCAGTATTTT
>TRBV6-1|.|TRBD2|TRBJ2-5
CASRTGLAEETQYF
TGTGCCAGCAGAACAGGACTAGCGGAAGAGACCCAGTACTTC
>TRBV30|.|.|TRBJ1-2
CACRTTGKGGYTF
TGTGCCTGCCGTACAACAGGGAAGGGAGGCTACACCTTC
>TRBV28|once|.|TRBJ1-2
CASSWEGTDGYTF
TGTGCCAGCAGCTGGGAGGGTACCGATGGCTACACCTTC
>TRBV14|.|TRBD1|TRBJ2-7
CASSQEAWQGVTF
TGTGCCAGCAGCCAAGAAGCGTGGCAGGGGGTTACCTTC
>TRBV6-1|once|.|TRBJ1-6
CASSGSWPLNSPLHF
TGTGCCAGCAGTGGATCCTGGCCCCTCAATTCACCCCTCCACTTT
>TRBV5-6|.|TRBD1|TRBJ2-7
CASSDRGLYSYEQYF
TGTGCCAGCAGCGACAGGGGGCTTTACTCCTACGAGCAGTACTTC
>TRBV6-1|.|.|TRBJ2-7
CASSEEGPTYEQYF
TGTGCCAGCAGTGAAGAGGGGCCAACCTACGAGCAGTACTTC
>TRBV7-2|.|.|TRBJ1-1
CASSLDFKRYLGANTEAFF
TGTGCCAGCAGCTTAGACTTCAAACGGTACTTGGGGGCGAACACTGAAGCTTTCTTT
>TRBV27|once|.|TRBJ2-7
CASKGGGSYEQYF
TGTGCCAGCAAAGGGGGGGGCAGCTACGAGCAGTACTTC
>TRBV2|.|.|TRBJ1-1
CASGGLNTEAFF
TGTGCCAGCGGGGGCCTGAACACTGAAGCTTTCTTT
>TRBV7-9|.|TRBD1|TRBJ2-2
CASSSSGTVRTGELFF
TGTGCCAGCAGCTCTTCCGGGACAGTTCGCACCGGGGAGCTGTTTTTT
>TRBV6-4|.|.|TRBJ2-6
CASSDAAGSSSGANVLTF
TGTGCCAGCAGTGACGCGGCGGGATCTAGCTCTGGGGCCAACGTCCTGACTTTC
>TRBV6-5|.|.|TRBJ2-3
CASAASEPTDTQYF
TGTGCCAGCGCCGCTAGCGAACCCACAGATACGCAGTATTTT
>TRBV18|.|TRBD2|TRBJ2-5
CASSPPLAGEETQYF
TGTGCCAGCTCACCCCCCCTAGCGGGGGAAGAGACCCAGTACTTC